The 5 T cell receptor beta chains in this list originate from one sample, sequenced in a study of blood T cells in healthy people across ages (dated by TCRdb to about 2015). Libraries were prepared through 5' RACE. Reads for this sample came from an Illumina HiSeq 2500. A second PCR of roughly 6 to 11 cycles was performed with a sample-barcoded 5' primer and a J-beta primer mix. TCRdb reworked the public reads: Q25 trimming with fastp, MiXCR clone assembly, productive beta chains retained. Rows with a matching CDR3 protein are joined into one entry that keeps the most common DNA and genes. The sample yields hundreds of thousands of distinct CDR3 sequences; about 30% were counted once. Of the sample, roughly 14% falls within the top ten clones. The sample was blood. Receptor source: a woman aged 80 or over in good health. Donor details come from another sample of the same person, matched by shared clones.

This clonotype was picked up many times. The CDR3 loop is CSARDITGGSTDTQYF. The CDR3 DNA follows: TGCAGTGCTAGAGATATAACGGGGGGATCCACAGATACGCAGTATTTT. The V gene is TRBV20-1, the J gene TRBJ2-3; TRBD2 matches at 7 bases. J was trimmed by 2 bases and V by 0 bases; bases with no gene match: 8. CDR3 size: 16 residues. Germline values: CDR1 DFQATT, CDR2 SNEGSKA (reference sequence).

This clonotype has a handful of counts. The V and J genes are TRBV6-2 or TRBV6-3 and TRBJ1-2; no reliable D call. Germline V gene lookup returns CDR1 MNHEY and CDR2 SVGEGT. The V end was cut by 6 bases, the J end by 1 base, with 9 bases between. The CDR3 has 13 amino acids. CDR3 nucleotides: TGTGCCAGCAGCAGACACAGTAACTATGGCTACACCTTC. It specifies CASSRHSNYGYTF.

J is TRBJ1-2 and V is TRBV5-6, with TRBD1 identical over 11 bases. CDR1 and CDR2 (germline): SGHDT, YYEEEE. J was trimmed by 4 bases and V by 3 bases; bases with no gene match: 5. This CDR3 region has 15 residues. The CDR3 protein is CASSWGQGGTYGYTF. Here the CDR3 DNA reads TGTGCCAGCAGCTGGGGACAGGGGGGAACCTATGGCTACACCTTC.

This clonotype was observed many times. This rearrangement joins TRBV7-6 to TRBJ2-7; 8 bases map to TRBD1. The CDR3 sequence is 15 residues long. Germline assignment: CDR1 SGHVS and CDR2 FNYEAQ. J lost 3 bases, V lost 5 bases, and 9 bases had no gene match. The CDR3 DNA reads TGTGCCAGCAGCCTAGACAGGGGACCTGGCTACGAGCAGTACTTC. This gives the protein CASSLDRGPGYEQYF.

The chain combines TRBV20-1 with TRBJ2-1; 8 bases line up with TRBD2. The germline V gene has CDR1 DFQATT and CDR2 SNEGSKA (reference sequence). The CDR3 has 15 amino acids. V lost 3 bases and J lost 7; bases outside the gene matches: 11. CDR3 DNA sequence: TGCAGTGCTAGTCAAGCGGGGGTCTCATCTAATGAGCAGTTCTTC. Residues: CSASQAGVSSNEQFF.